Listed here is a single T cell receptor (beta chain). The CDR3 sequence is 16 residues long. Germline assignment: CDR1 MDHEN and CDR2 SYDVKM. J was trimmed by 8 bases and V by 10 bases; bases with no gene match: 17. This entry belongs to a study of control samples from healthy donors and cancer patients. Clones were sequenced by immunoSEQ multiplex PCR, and TCRdb holds only the in-frame ones, with some missing. The data contain around 200,000 clones, roughly 94% of them singletons. This sequence joins TRBV28 and TRBJ2-1; TRBD1 aligns across 10 bases. The source material was blood. This clonotype was obtained from a middle-aged man in good health. The CDR3 reads CATRGQGSGGWDEQFF. Here the CDR3 DNA reads TGTGCCACCAGGGGACAGGGGTCGGGGGGCTGGGATGAGCAGTTCTTC.